This TCR beta chain was sequenced in a study of cytomegalovirus exposure and HLA in healthy donors. Broader study findings: Some TCR beta chains (roughly 160 of them) were listed as cytomegalovirus-associated. A later look showed TCR association rates differing by HLA locus, highest for DRB1 and lowest for HLA-C. In a later analysis, 15,000 to 20,000 TCR beta sequences were associated with HLA alleles at 0.05 false discovery rate.

This clone was seen a handful of times. Its antigen is currently unknown. Germline CDR1 MNHNY, CDR2 SVGAGI (reference sequence). CDR3 length: 16 amino acids. With V trimmed by 4 bases and J by 2 bases, 8 bases remained unmatched. 60 Vbeta and 13 Jbeta primers were used in PCR. The repertoire was sequenced with immunoSEQ multiplex PCR; TCRdb's copy has only in-frame clones and lacks some. The sample consists of approximately 110,000 clones, approximately 80% of them appearing once. The source material was PBMCs. The chain joins TRBV6-6 to TRBJ1-5; 7 positions match TRBD1. This clonotype was obtained from a man in his forties or fifties in good health and CMV-seronegative. The CDR3 protein is CASSSTGAGGNQPQHF. Written as DNA, the CDR3 is TGTGCCAGCAGTTCTACAGGGGCAGGGGGCAATCAGCCCCAGCATTTT.